The 23 T cell receptor beta chains below were found in one sample sequenced in a study of tumor and adjacent non-tumor tissue in lung cancer. This sample's RNA came from whole unsorted tissue. Distant lung tissue was collected more than 3 cm away from the tumor edge. TCRbeta libraries were built with three rounds of nested PCR, modified from ARM-PCR. TCRdb called the multiplex PCR reads again in MiXCR, with one record for every CDR3 protein. The sample has 60,000 or so distinct CDR3 sequences; more than 55% are singletons. The sequenced sample consisted of distant non-tumor lung tissue. These receptors originate from a man between 65 and 80 years old with non-small cell lung cancer.

This clonotype was recorded a few times. V is TRBV9 and J is TRBJ2-2; 10 bases line up with TRBD2. V was clipped by 0 bases and J by 3 bases; unmatched bases: 8. The germline gives CDR1 SGDLS, CDR2 YYNGEE. The CDR3 runs 18 residues. The CDR3 DNA is TGTGCCAGCAGCGTAGGGCTAGCGGGGGCGTCCCACACCGGGGAGCTGTTTTTT. It codes for CASSVGLAGASHTGELFF.

This clonotype has just a few counts. The genes are TRBV2 and TRBJ1-1, with a tentative D call TRBD1 (6 bases). The CDR3 is 13 residues long. CDR1 and CDR2 (germline): SNHLY, FYNNEI. V lost 4 bases and J lost 4, with 10 bases in between. The CDR3 nucleotides read TGTGCCAGCAGTGGTCGGGGGGCCACTGAAGCTTTCTTT. Protein sequence: CASSGRGATEAFF.

There are many counts of this clonotype. The CDR3 protein is CASSQGGQGVSGRGKNIQYF. The CDR3 nucleotides read TGCGCCAGCAGCCAAGGTGGCCAGGGGGTTTCCGGTCGAGGCAAAAACATTCAGTACTTC. This chain uses TRBV4-1 with TRBJ2-4, with 7 bases fitting TRBD1. V lost 1 base to trimming and J lost 3 bases; unmatched junction nucleotides: 18. In germline, CDR1 is MGHRA, CDR2 YSYEKL. The CDR3 consists of 20 residues.

The sample holds many counts of this clonotype. V is TRBV7-9 and J is TRBJ2-1; 10 bases fit TRBD2. Germline CDR1 is SEHNR and CDR2 is FQNEAQ (reference sequence). This CDR3 contains 16 residues. Trimming took 4 bases from V and 6 from J; bases not matched to a gene: 9. For the CDR3, the DNA is TGTGCCAGCAGCTCCGTGAAGCGGGGGGGCCTCAATGAGCAGTTCTTC. Amino acids: CASSSVKRGGLNEQFF.

This clonotype appeared many times. The chain employs TRBV20-1 and TRBJ2-5; D may be TRBD1 (6 bases). V lost 6 bases and J 5 bases, leaving 16 bases between the germline ends. This CDR3 has 13 residues. CDR1 and CDR2 from the germline V gene are DFQATT and SNEGSKA (reference sequence). The CDR3 sequence: CSARTDPPETQYF. In DNA form, the CDR3 reads TGCAGTGCAAGGACAGACCCCCCGGAGACCCAGTACTTC.

The rearrangement joins TRBV11-3 to TRBJ2-2, with D unresolved. The CDR3 loop spans 13 amino acids. Germline V gives CDR1 SGHNT, CDR2 YENEEA. V was shortened by 6 bases and J by 5 bases, with 10 bases between the two germline ends. The CDR3 region is CASSSFLTGELFF. CDR3 in DNA: TGTGCCAGCAGTTCTTTTTTGACCGGGGAGCTGTTTTTT.

On this clonotype: At one boundary the junction diverges from the germline segment, which might be a read error. The chain recombines TRBV14 with TRBJ2-5; 9 nucleotides line up with TRBD2. CDR1 SGHDN and CDR2 FVKESK come from the germline V gene. CDR3 length: 16 residues. CDR3 sequence: CASGQALAGGLKTQYF. As DNA, the CDR3 is TGTGCCAGCGGCCAAGCCCTGGCGGGGGGGTTAAAGACCCAGTACTTC.

Relative to its sample, this clonotype is medium-sized (0.01 to 0.1%). The J gene is TRBJ1-2, the V gene TRBV5-4; 8 nucleotides align to TRBD1. Germline loops: CDR1 SGHNT, CDR2 YYREEE (reference sequence). V trimming: 3 bases; J trimming: 4 bases; junction bases outside the gene matches: 8. The CDR3 has 15 amino acids. CDR3 amino acids: CASSWPGQDLYGYTF. DNA for the CDR3: TGTGCCAGCAGCTGGCCGGGACAGGACCTCTATGGCTACACCTTC.

A remark on this clonotype: This may be a read error: a much more frequent sequence differs by one nucleotide. The chain is built from TRBV6-5 and TRBJ1-2; a weak D match, TRBD1 (5 bases). The V gene's germline CDR1 is MNHEY and CDR2 SVGAGI. Trimming shortened V by 6 bases and J by 6 bases, and 11 bases separated the two germline ends. This CDR3 has 12 amino acids. The DNA for the CDR3 is TGTGCCAGCAGCGACAGTCACCATGGCTACACCTTC. Translating gives CASSDSHHGYTF.

The chain combines TRBV19 with TRBJ1-1; the match to TRBD1 covers 7 bases. The CDR3 covers 16 residues. J lost 5 bases, V lost 8 bases, and 17 bases had no gene match. Per the germline V gene, CDR1 is LNHDA and CDR2 is SQIVND (reference sequence). CDR3 DNA: TGTGCCAGTTCCCGACAGGGCAGCACGGTGGAGACTGAAGCTTTCTTT. Translating it yields CASSRQGSTVETEAFF.

Comment on this clonotype: Since no conserved phenylalanine or tryptophan closes the CDR3, a read error is the likely cause. The chain carries TRBV16 and TRBJ1-5; D is unresolved. Looked up from germline, CDR1 is KGHSY and CDR2 is FQNENV. The CDR3 has 15 amino acids. The CDR3 loop reads CASSPLGYSNQLQHS. CDR3 DNA: TGTGCCAGCAGCCCTCTAGGGTATAGCAATCAGCTCCAGCATTCT.

This clonotype was picked up a small number of times. A clone one base away is much larger, so this may be a read error. The CDR3 loop reads CSVSVMNAEAFF. The CDR3 DNA follows: TGCAGCGTCAGTGTAATGAACGCTGAAGCTTTCTTT. The chain joins TRBV29-1 to TRBJ1-1; no firm D call. CDR1 SQVTM and CDR2 ANQGSEA come from the germline V gene. This CDR3 has 12 amino acids.

The chain joins TRBV6-1 to TRBJ1-5; D is ambiguous. The germline CDR1 and CDR2 sequences are MNHNS and SASEGT. The CDR3 has 13 amino acids. V was cut by 4 bases and J by 7 bases, with 11 bases left in between. CDR3 region: CASSGYSGQPQHF. The CDR3 nucleotides are TGTGCCAGCAGTGGATACAGTGGCCAGCCCCAGCATTTT.

As regards this clonotype: One junction end does not reproduce the germline sequence, and a read error may be involved. The V gene is TRBV6-1, the J gene TRBJ2-6, with TRBD1 as a possible D gene (5 bases). CDR3 size: 16 residues. In germline, CDR1 is MNHNS, CDR2 SASEGT. The CDR3 coding sequence is TGTGCGAGCAGGGCCGAGGACAACTCTGGGGCCAACTTCCTGACTTTC. This codes for CASRAEDNSGANFLTF.

As regards this clonotype: At one end, the junction sequence differs from germline, possibly due to a read error. The chain recombines TRBV5-1 with TRBJ1-1, with TRBD1 matching over 9 bases. The CDR3 is 15 residues long. The germline V gene encodes CDR1 SGHRS and CDR2 YFSETQ. The CDR3 DNA follows: TGCGTCAGCAGCTCACGACAGGGGGTTAGCACTGAAGCTTTCTTT. This encodes CVSSSRQGVSTEAFF.

Points on this clonotype: Germline is not matched at one junction end, which may reflect a read error. The J gene is TRBJ2-6, the V gene TRBV6-5, with a possible D match to TRBD1 (5 bases). The germline V gene encodes CDR1 MNHEY and CDR2 SVGAGI. The CDR3 runs to 21 residues. Written as DNA, the CDR3 is TGTGCCAGCAGCCTAAGACCCCCTGAGGCCCTCGAGTACTCTGGGGCCAACGTCCTGGCTTTC. Translated, it gives CASSLRPPEALEYSGANVLAF.

Points on this clonotype: A much larger clone is a single base away; this may be a read error. The gene calls are TRBV6-5 and TRBJ2-6; D is undetermined. There are 15 residues in the CDR3. CDR1 MNHEY and CDR2 SVGAGI come from the germline V gene. The CDR3 reads CASGETAPGTNVLTF. CDR3 bases: TGTGCCAGCGGGGAAACGGCTCCTGGGACCAACGTCCTGACTTTC.

There are a few counts of this clonotype. It may be a read error: a sequence one base away is much more abundant. The rearrangement links TRBV19 to TRBJ1-3, with 8 bases fitting TRBD1. The trim removed 7 bases at V and 9 bases at J, leaving 14 bases unmatched. Germline V CDR1 and CDR2: LNHDA, SQIVND (reference sequence). CDR3 length: 15 residues. The CDR3 region has the DNA TGTGCCAGTACCACAGGACAGGGAAACGCGGGCACCATATATTTT. This gives the protein CASTTGQGNAGTIYF.

The table lists this clonotype with many counts. Because the CDR3's place on the DNA is in doubt, the DNA is left out and the CDR3 is given as listed by TCRdb. The CDR3 here is CASSSSTSPYNEQFF. V is TRBV6-5 and J is TRBJ2-1. Germline CDR1 reads MNHEY; CDR2 reads SVGAGI. The CDR3 spans 15 amino acids, including both terminal residues.

With regard to this clonotype: A single base separates this from a much larger clone, so it may be a read error. V is TRBV7-8 and J is TRBJ2-3; TRBD1 aligns across 8 bases. Germline V gene lookup returns CDR1 SGHVS and CDR2 FQNEAQ. J gave up 5 bases and V 6 bases, and 7 bases lay outside the gene matches. The CDR3 sequence is 14 residues long. CDR3 DNA sequence: TGTGCCAGCAGGCCCGGGACAGGAATAGATACGCAGTATTTT. Protein sequence: CASRPGTGIDTQYF.

This clonotype was seen many times. The rearrangement links TRBV4-1 to TRBJ2-1, with 8 nucleotides matching TRBD1. V was clipped by 5 bases and J by 4 bases; unmatched bases: 4. The CDR3 has 14 amino acids. Germline assignment: CDR1 MGHRA and CDR2 YSYEKL. CDR3: CASSGQGDYNEQFF. The CDR3 coding sequence is TGCGCCAGCAGCGGACAGGGAGATTACAATGAGCAGTTCTTC.

On this clonotype: The CDR3 carries no conserved terminal phenylalanine or tryptophan, so it likely arises from a read error. The chain recombines TRBV11-2 with TRBJ2-7; a weak D match, TRBD1 (6 bases). The germline CDR1 and CDR2 sequences are SGHAT and FQNNGV. The CDR3 has 17 residues. This chain's CDR3 is CTSSFQGSGMGMAEQYI. Written as DNA, the CDR3 is TGTACCAGCAGCTTTCAGGGGTCCGGGATGGGCATGGCCGAGCAGTACATC.

As for this clonotype: The conserved closing phenylalanine or tryptophan is absent in this CDR3, likely reflecting a read error. The DNA is omitted, as the CDR3 cannot be located on it reliably, and the CDR3 follows TCRdb's listing. The V and J genes are TRBV11-2 and TRBJ2-5. The CDR3 is 12 amino acids in total, end residues counted. CDR1 is SGHAT, CDR2 FQNNGV, per germline. CDR3 sequence: CASSLNQETQYL.